A single sample is the source of the 13 T cell receptor beta chains below, sequenced in a study of T cell repertoires in cytomegalovirus infection. Each CDR3 protein gets one entry after TCRdb re-called the reads with MiXCR. The sample yields 510,000 or so distinct CDR3 sequences, roughly 29% seen once. Sequenced input: PBMCs. The source is a human donor in good health (CMV status not recorded). Some clones in this sample may be carry-over from other donors' samples.

In nucleotides, the CDR3 is TGTGCCAGCTTGCCGACGCCCCCGGAAAAATACACCTTC. It specifies CASLPTPPEKYTF. This chain links TRBV11-2 with TRBJ1-2, with D unresolved. The CDR3 has 13 residues. In germline, CDR1 is SGHAT, CDR2 FQNNGV. The germline V and J ends were trimmed by 8 bases and 11 bases, with 21 bases remaining between them.

This sequence joins TRBV27 and TRBJ2-2; 10 bases line up with TRBD1. CDR1 and CDR2 from the germline V gene are MNHEY and SMNVEV (reference sequence). The CDR3 is made up of 14 amino acids. V dropped 6 bases and J dropped 5; count of bases not matched to a gene: 3. In nucleotides, the CDR3 is TGTGCCAGCAGGACGGGACAGGGGACCGGGGAGCTGTTTTTT. It yields the protein CASRTGQGTGELFF.

The chain is built from TRBV27 and TRBJ2-5; TRBD2 matches 10 bases. V lost 3 bases, J lost 5 bases, and 9 bases stayed unmatched. CDR1 is MNHEY, CDR2 SMNVEV, per germline (reference sequence). The CDR3 is 16 amino acids. This CDR3 reads CASSFLSGRAGETQYF. The CDR3 DNA follows: TGTGCCAGCAGTTTTTTGAGCGGGAGGGCCGGGGAGACCCAGTACTTC.

V usage is TRBV14 and J usage is TRBJ1-2, with D hard to call. V lost 0 bases to trimming and J lost 10 bases, with 12 bases between them. CDR1 SGHDN and CDR2 FVKESK come from the germline V gene. There are 13 residues in the CDR3. The DNA of the CDR3 is TGTGCCAGCAGCCAAGACCTAGACGTGGTCTACACCTTC. Protein: CASSQDLDVVYTF. Variable domain in full (rest from reference TRBV14 and TRBJ1-2): EAGVTQFPSHSVIEKGQTVTLRCDPISGHDNLYWYRRVMGKEIKFLLHFVKESKQDESGMPNNRFLAERTGGTYSTLKVQPAELEDSGVYFCASSQDLDVVYTFGSGTRLTVV.

The V and J genes are TRBV14 and TRBJ2-7; D is undetermined. CDR1 SGHDN and CDR2 FVKESK come from the germline V gene. Trimming stripped 3 bases from V and 3 bases from J, with 12 bases between. The CDR3 has 14 residues. The CDR3 loop is CASSQESTFYEQYF. The CDR3 nucleotides are TGTGCCAGCAGCCAGGAGTCCACCTTCTACGAGCAGTACTTC.

The V and J genes are TRBV7-3 and TRBJ2-5; D unclear. The CDR3 sequence is 14 residues long. Germline V gene sequence: CDR1 SGHTA, CDR2 FQGTGA. Trimming pared 1 base from V and 5 bases from J, leaving 11 bases between. The CDR3: CASSLIPMGETQYF. The CDR3 nucleotides are TGTGCCAGCAGCTTAATCCCCATGGGTGAGACCCAGTACTTC.

With respect to this clonotype: Relative to the germline gene, one junction end is altered; a read error may explain this. The chain joins TRBV6-4 to TRBJ2-6; D is unclear. The CDR3 covers 16 residues. Germline V gene sequence: CDR1 MRHNA, CDR2 SNTAGT. This chain's CDR3 is CASSDSGDSGANVLTF. DNA for the CDR3: TGTGCCAGCAGCGACTCTGGGGACTCTGGGGCCAACGTCCTGACTTTC.

This clonotype was observed at least ten times. This chain connects TRBV7-2 to TRBJ2-1; D gene ambiguous. Germline V gives CDR1 SGHTA, CDR2 FQGNSA. With 2 bases removed from V and 7 bases from J, the gap between germline ends came to 12 bases. CDR3 length equals 14 residues. As DNA, the CDR3 is TGTGCCAGCAGCTTACCTCACACGGCGAATGAGCAGTTCTTC. Protein: CASSLPHTANEQFF.

This clonotype was seen a few times. This chain uses TRBV29-1 with TRBJ2-1, with 9 nucleotides matching TRBD2. Germline V lookup: CDR1 SQVTM, CDR2 ANQGSEA. This CDR3 is 15 amino acids long. With 3 bases clipped from V and 3 bases from J, the junction kept 6 bases outside the gene matches. This CDR3 is CSVEGAGGRYNEQFF. CDR3 nucleotide sequence: TGCAGCGTTGAGGGGGCGGGAGGGCGCTACAATGAGCAGTTCTTC.

This clonotype was seen only a few times. The J gene is TRBJ1-1, the V gene TRBV29-1; D uncertain. This CDR3 has 12 residues. Trimming shortened V by 7 bases and J by 4 bases, and 13 bases separated the two germline ends. CDR1 is SQVTM and CDR2 is ANQGSEA in the germline V gene. CDR3 sequence (DNA): TGCAGCGCAAAGGATATTTTCACTGAAGCTTTCTTT. It codes for CSAKDIFTEAFF.

This clonotype was detected once. The chain couples TRBV28 to TRBJ2-7, with 7 bases fitting TRBD1. Trimming removed 4 bases from V and 0 bases from J; junction bases left unmatched: 3. The length of the CDR3 is 14 residues. CDR1 and CDR2 from the germline V gene are MDHEN and SYDVKM. The CDR3 loop reads CASSSGQSSYEQYV. CDR3 DNA sequence: TGTGCCAGCAGTTCGGGACAGAGCTCCTACGAGCAGTACGTC.

This clonotype came up a few times. The rearrangement uses TRBV6-2 or TRBV6-3 and TRBJ2-3; TRBD2 is a possible D gene (6 bases). The CDR3 sequence is 13 residues long. Germline V CDR1 and CDR2: MNHEY, SVGEGT. V lost 6 bases, J lost 2 bases, and 9 bases lay in between. The CDR3 here is CASRRDFTDTQYF. In DNA form, the CDR3 reads TGTGCCAGCAGACGGGACTTCACAGATACGCAGTATTTT.

V is TRBV29-1 and J is TRBJ2-7; D possibly corresponds to TRBD2 (6 bases). The CDR3 consists of 11 residues. Germline-derived CDR1 and CDR2 are SQVTM and ANQGSEA. V lost 8 bases to trimming and J lost 6 bases, with 14 bases between them. DNA for the CDR3: TGCAGCTCCCTCGCGGGGACCGAGCAGTACTTC. It codes for CSSLAGTEQYF.